This T cell receptor (beta chain) derives from a study of blood T cells in healthy people across ages. Healthy individuals of Caucasian origin from Russia, aged roughly 6 to 100, served as donors. A second PCR of 7 to 11 cycles used a sample-barcoded 5' primer and a J-beta primer mix. One entry per CDR3 protein, called by TCRdb with MiXCR from the 5' RACE reads. The sample records 760,000 or so distinct CDR3 sequences, roughly 25% being singletons. These records were also assigned to another study, of T cells of mothers and their children. That source adds: Using 1.5 ug per 15 ul, all extracted RNA underwent cDNA synthesis. Mothers gave over 10 million TCR beta CDR3 reads each, and children around 3 million each.

What was sequenced was blood. This clonotype was sampled from a boy aged 5-17 years in good health.

DNA of the CDR3: TGTGCCAGCAGTTACGACTTATCGGGGAACACCATATATTTT. Translating it yields CASSYDLSGNTIYF. The gene calls are TRBV6-5 and TRBJ1-3, with D unresolved. The V gene's germline CDR1 is MNHEY and CDR2 SVGAGI. The CDR3 is 14 amino acids. V lost 2 bases, J lost 7 bases, and 12 bases lay in between.